This TCR beta chain was found in a study of blood T cell repertoires in COVID-19. Background on the study: Samples came from the United States, Italy and Spain, spanning acute and convalescent COVID-19. T cells, B-cell-depleted T cells, or PBMCs supplied cDNA or gDNA.

Under the authors' procedure: Reference gene primer amplification gave nucleated cell count estimates. Libraries were prepared by immunoSEQ multiplex PCR; TCRdb keeps only in-frame clonotypes and omits some of them. V, J and clone size are those of that table, while D and trimming were read from the DNA. Of a few hundred thousand clones listed, 70% to 90% are singletons. V trimming: 4 bases; J trimming: 7 bases; junction bases outside the gene matches: 10. The length of the CDR3 is 15 residues. Germline V gene sequence: CDR1 SNHLY, CDR2 FYNNEI. This receptor was obtained from a man younger than 45 with active or convalescent COVID-19. The chain is built from TRBV2 and TRBJ1-5; 7 bases map to TRBD1. Sequenced: peripheral blood. In DNA form, the CDR3 reads TGTGCCAGCAGTGTAACAGGGGCGCGGGAACAGCCCCAGCATTTT. It codes for CASSVTGAREQPQHF.